A single sample is the source of the 19 T cell receptor beta chains below, sequenced in a study of blood T cells in healthy people across ages. With a J-beta primer mix and a sample-barcoded 5' primer, a second PCR ran about 7 to 12 cycles. TCRdb redid the calling of the 5' RACE reads with MiXCR, one entry per CDR3 protein. Of about 780,000 distinct CDR3 sequences in the sample, 35% to 50% are singletons; the top ten hold over 15%. The source material was blood. Source of these receptors: a man older than 75 in good health.

This clonotype has just one count. This rearrangement joins TRBV29-1 to TRBJ2-6; D gene unclear. This CDR3 is 14 amino acids long. Germline lookup yields CDR1 SQVTM and CDR2 ANQGSEA. The germline V and J ends were trimmed by 6 bases and 0 bases, with 9 bases remaining between them. CDR3 loop: CSVTHGSGANVLTF. CDR3 DNA sequence: TGCAGCGTCACACACGGCTCTGGGGCCAACGTCCTGACTTTC.

The chain carries TRBV7-6 and TRBJ2-3; D is ambiguous. Germline-derived CDR1 and CDR2 are SGHVS and FNYEAQ. V gave up 4 bases and J gave up 4 bases, with 12 bases separating them. This CDR3 is built from 14 residues. The CDR3 loop is CASSSTTASDTQYF. CDR3 bases: TGTGCCAGCAGCTCAACAACAGCTTCAGATACGCAGTATTTT.

This chain's CDR3 is CASSTGIHHRGTEAFF. The CDR3 nucleotides are TGTGCCAGCAGCACCGGGATTCACCATCGGGGCACTGAAGCTTTCTTT. This rearrangement joins TRBV2 to TRBJ1-1; D uncertain. The CDR3 covers 16 residues. V dropped 6 bases and J dropped 4 bases, with 21 bases sitting between them. Per the germline V gene, CDR1 is SNHLY and CDR2 is FYNNEI. The full variable domain, completed using reference TRBV2 and TRBJ1-1, is EPEVTQTPSHQVTQMGQEVILRCVPISNHLYFYWYRQILGQKVEFLVSFYNNEISEKSEIFDDQFSVERPDGSNFTLKIRSTKLEDSAMYFCASSTGIHHRGTEAFFGQGTRLTVV.

The table lists this clonotype with a few counts. The chain is built from TRBV4-3 and TRBJ2-3; 13 nucleotides line up with TRBD2. Per germline, CDR1 LGHNA and CDR2 YSLEER. The CDR3 totals 19 residues. J lost 3 bases, V lost 4 bases, and 13 bases had no gene match. The CDR3 bases are TGCGCCAGCAGCCCGGGTCTGACTAGCGGGAGGATAAAAACAGATACGCAGTATTTT. This sequence encodes CASSPGLTSGRIKTDTQYF.

The chain employs TRBV20-1 and TRBJ2-7, with D possibly being TRBD1 (6 bases). The CDR3 totals 12 residues. Deletions cut 5 bases from V and 3 bases from J, with 11 bases between. Germline CDR1 reads DFQATT; CDR2 reads SNEGSKA (reference sequence). The CDR3 DNA reads TGCAGTGCTCCGGACAGATTCTACGAGCAGTACTTC. Amino acids: CSAPDRFYEQYF.

This clonotype turned up a few times. This chain uses TRBV20-1 with TRBJ2-1; TRBD1 agrees at 10 bases. Per the germline V gene, CDR1 is DFQATT and CDR2 is SNEGSKA (reference sequence). The CDR3 covers 14 residues. J lost 6 bases, V lost 2 bases, and 4 bases had no gene match. CDR3 amino acids: CSARWDRGVNEQFF. DNA of the CDR3: TGCAGTGCTAGATGGGACAGGGGTGTCAATGAGCAGTTCTTC.

The V call is TRBV29-1, the J call TRBJ2-2; a weak D match, TRBD1 (6 bases). This CDR3 spans 14 amino acids. With 5 bases removed from V and 2 bases from J, the gap between germline ends came to 12 bases. Germline CDR1 is SQVTM and CDR2 is ANQGSEA. The chain's CDR3 is CSVLLQGNTGELFF. CDR3 DNA sequence: TGCAGCGTTCTTTTACAGGGAAACACCGGGGAGCTGTTTTTT.

This sequence joins TRBV24-1 and TRBJ2-1; D is perhaps TRBD1 or TRBD2 (5 bases each). The CDR3 has 14 residues. Trimming removed 5 bases at V and 8 bases at J, with 15 bases between. Germline V gives CDR1 KGHDR, CDR2 SFDVKD. The CDR3 loop is CATSVEGRVDEQFF. CDR3 DNA sequence: TGTGCCACCAGTGTAGAGGGGCGAGTCGATGAGCAGTTCTTC.

This clonotype has just a few counts. This rearrangement joins TRBV28 to TRBJ2-7; TRBD1 matches at 7 bases. The CDR3 totals 14 residues. V was clipped by 6 bases and J by 0 bases; unmatched bases: 5. Looked up from germline, CDR1 is MDHEN and CDR2 is SYDVKM. The CDR3 nucleotides are TGTGCCAGCAGCCCCGGACAGGCCTCCTACGAGCAGTACTTC. It yields the protein CASSPGQASYEQYF.

This clonotype was seen many times. This chain connects TRBV4-3 to TRBJ2-1; the D gene is possibly TRBD2 (5 bases). The CDR3 extends over 16 amino acids. Germline assignment: CDR1 LGHNA and CDR2 YSLEER. Trimming left V 0 bases short and J 1 base short, with 10 bases between. CDR3 in DNA: TGCGCCAGCAGCCAAGAAGGGAGCGGTTCCTACAATGAGCAGTTCTTC. Protein product: CASSQEGSGSYNEQFF.

The rearrangement joins TRBV5-1 to TRBJ1-4; tentatively, D is TRBD1 (5 bases). Germline V lookup: CDR1 SGHRS, CDR2 YFSETQ. The CDR3 consists of 13 residues. V shed 4 bases and J shed 4 bases, with 8 bases lying between them. CDR3 residues: CASSGGDNEKLFF. CDR3 DNA: TGCGCCAGCAGCGGGGGGGATAATGAAAAACTGTTTTTT.

This clonotype was observed at least ten times. This sequence joins TRBV20-1 and TRBJ2-4, with D tentatively TRBD1 or TRBD2 (11 bases each). V gave up 6 bases and J gave up 0 bases, with 33 bases separating them. This CDR3 spans 21 amino acids. Germline V CDR1 and CDR2: DFQATT, SNEGSKA (reference sequence). The CDR3 nucleotides are TGCAGTGCGGACAGGGGGCTGGTACTAGCGGGAGATTTGGGAGCCAAAAACATTCAGTACTTC. Encoded protein: CSADRGLVLAGDLGAKNIQYF.

The sample holds a few counts of this clonotype. V usage is TRBV28 and J usage is TRBJ2-1; 7 bases fit TRBD2. V was pared by 3 bases and J by 12 bases, with 14 bases of the junction left unmatched. The CDR3 is 15 residues long. Per the germline V gene, CDR1 is MDHEN and CDR2 is SYDVKM. The CDR3 region has the DNA TGTGCCAGCAGTTTCGGTCAAAGCGGGATACAATGGCAGTTCTTC. Protein sequence: CASSFGQSGIQWQFF.

The rearrangement uses TRBV29-1 and TRBJ1-1, with D perhaps matching TRBD1 (6 bases). Looked up from germline, CDR1 is SQVTM and CDR2 is ANQGSEA. CDR3 length equals 15 residues. The ends were cut back, 0 bases at V and 5 bases at J, with 16 bases in the middle. The DNA of the CDR3 is TGCAGCGTTGAAGATCGTCAGGGGTCACGGACTGAAGCTTTCTTT. Translating it yields CSVEDRQGSRTEAFF.

CDR3 in DNA: TGTGCCAGCAGCTTAGCCACAGGGCTCAATCAGCCCCAGCATTTT. Translated: CASSLATGLNQPQHF. This rearrangement joins TRBV7-6 to TRBJ1-5; possible D gene TRBD1, 6 bases. The germline V and J ends were trimmed by 0 bases and 3 bases, with 9 bases remaining between them. CDR3 length equals 15 residues. The germline CDR1 and CDR2 sequences are SGHVS and FNYEAQ.

A remark on this clonotype: A much larger clone is a single base away; this may be a read error. This chain uses TRBV5-1 with TRBJ2-5; D is unclear. The CDR3 is 15 residues long. Germline V gene data show CDR1 as SGHRS and CDR2 as YFSETQ. The V end was cut by 0 bases, the J end by 5 bases, with 14 bases between. DNA of the CDR3: TGCGCCAGCAGCTTGGTCCGGGCTTCGAGTGAGACCCAGTACTTC. Translation: CASSLVRASSETQYF.

The chain couples TRBV29-1 to TRBJ2-5; TRBD2 agrees at 8 bases. Germline CDR1 SQVTM, CDR2 ANQGSEA. The CDR3 has 15 residues. J gave up 5 bases and V 0 bases, and 8 bases lay outside the gene matches. The CDR3 reads CSVEDPGTRGETQYF. The CDR3 DNA is TGCAGCGTTGAAGACCCCGGGACTAGGGGGGAGACCCAGTACTTC. Drawing the rest from reference TRBV29-1 and TRBJ2-5, the complete variable domain is SAVISQKPSRDICQRGTSLTIQCQVDSQVTMMFWYRQQPGQSLTLIATANQGSEATYESGFVIDKFPISRPNLTFSTLTVSNMSPEDSSIYLCSVEDPGTRGETQYFGPGTRLLVL.

V usage is TRBV24-1 and J usage is TRBJ2-7; D unresolved. The ends were cut back, 3 bases at V and 7 bases at J, with 12 bases in the middle. Germline values: CDR1 KGHDR, CDR2 SFDVKD. The CDR3 sequence is 13 residues long. The CDR3 DNA sequence: TGTGCCACCAGTGATCCCCCAACCGCGGAGCAGTACTTC. This sequence encodes CATSDPPTAEQYF.

This chain's CDR3 is CASSDSGFGEQFF. The CDR3 region has the DNA TGTGCCAGCAGCGATTCTGGCTTCGGGGAGCAGTTCTTC. V and J are TRBV9 and TRBJ2-1; D is ambiguous. The CDR3 extends over 13 amino acids. V was clipped by 3 bases and J by 10 bases, with 14 bases between them. The germline gives CDR1 SGDLS, CDR2 YYNGEE.